The present T cell receptor (beta chain) was sequenced within a study of T-cell reconstitution after alpha-beta-depleted transplantation in children. V shed 5 bases, J shed 4 bases, and the junction held 18 bases outside the gene matches. Germline CDR1 SGHAT, CDR2 FQNNGV. CDR3 length: 20 residues. The library targeted TCRbeta and was prepared with unique molecular identifiers. Using its own MiXCR run on the PCR reads, TCRdb lists one record per CDR3 protein. Among roughly 500,000 distinct CDR3 sequences listed, over 9.5% were seen once. This clonotype was observed a few times. The antigen is unknown. General observations from the study: Several patients had high TCRbeta diversity at day 60; it came from surviving recipient T cells and thymic progenitors. Newly made T cells mostly supplied T-cell counts and diversity one year after transplant. There were reportedly several hundred expanded graft clones from which alpha-beta T cells came about two months after transplant.

The sequence came from a child younger than 10 with inherited bone marrow failure, due to receive a stem cell transplant. Here the sequenced sample was PBMCs, taken before TCRalphabeta/CD19-depleted stem cell transplant. The rearrangement joins TRBV11-2 to TRBJ2-2; 11 nucleotides agree with TRBD2. The CDR3: CASSGHGLLAGGEVTGELFF. The CDR3 coding sequence is TGTGCCAGCAGCGGTCATGGGTTGTTAGCGGGAGGGGAAGTCACCGGGGAGCTGTTTTTT.